This T cell receptor beta chain came from a study of monozygotic twins with cystic fibrosis. The CDR3 spans 15 residues. The V end lost 0 bases, the J end lost 1 base, and 8 bases lay between the germline ends. Germline V gives CDR1 SGDLS, CDR2 YYNGEE. A note on this clone: Antigen specificity is unknown.

Assay used: immunoSEQ multiplex PCR; TCRdb lists only in-frame clones, some missing. The table records 18,000 or so clones, around 90% of them present only once. Study results and caveats: Unrelated CF individuals shared fewer identical clonotypes than monozygotic CF twins.

The rearrangement uses TRBV9 and TRBJ1-3; D is undetermined. Sequenced sample: blood. The origin of this receptor is a girl aged 2 to 9 with cystic fibrosis. The CDR3 reads CASSVGRKSGNTIYF. In DNA, the CDR3 is TGTGCCAGCAGCGTAGGCCGGAAATCTGGAAACACCATATATTTT.